This T cell receptor (beta chain) was sequenced during a study of T cell changes during pregnancy in multiple sclerosis (dated by TCRdb to the late 2010s). Notes on the research overall: The study examined how the T cell repertoire changed over the course of pregnancy in women with multiple sclerosis.

V and J are trimmed by 4 bases and 7 bases, and the gene matches miss 10 bases of the junction. CDR3 length: 15 amino acids, cysteine to phenylalanine. Kept here is only the CDR3 DNA, which spans 45 bases and is read in frame from base 1. The germline V gene (reference sequence) supplies CDR1 SGHAT and CDR2 FQDESV. The method behind the library was the immunoSEQ multiplex PCR assay. This immuneACCESS table, as held by TCRdb, lists in-frame sequences with V and J called but not all clones. Of the missing ones, under half trace to an unresolved V gene in checked studies; the others have no known cause. For this sample there are 100,000 or so clones; about nine tenths appear just once. Clones ranked in the top ten supply about 2.9% of the sample. Concerning this clone itself: Its binding antigen is unknown. There are no base qualities to consult, and no much larger clone falls within one base.

The sequence derives from a female donor with multiple sclerosis, enrolled in a pregnancy study. The sample in question was peripheral blood, obtained in the second trimester of pregnancy. The chain joins TRBV11-1 to TRBJ2-7, and 10 junction bases match TRBD1. In nucleotides, the sequence is TGTGCCAGCAGCTCGCCGGGACAGGGGAGGGTTGAGCAGTACTTC. It translates to CASSSPGQGRVEQYF.